The 24 T cell receptor beta chains presented below share a single source sample, sequenced in a study of blood T cells in healthy people across ages. Using a J-beta primer mix together with a sample-barcoded 5' primer, a second PCR was run for roughly 6 to 11 cycles. In TCRdb, the 5' RACE reads were re-called with MiXCR into one record per CDR3 protein. This sample has under 1,000,000 distinct CDR3 sequences, with 46% found just once. Sample: blood. These receptor sequences come from a man older than 75 in good health.

This rearrangement joins TRBV3-1 to TRBJ2-1; a possible D gene is TRBD2 (6 bases). Trimming took off 8 bases at V and 0 bases at J, with 20 bases between the two ends. The CDR3 has 17 amino acids. CDR1 LGHDT and CDR2 YNNKEL come from the germline V gene (reference sequence). CDR3 sequence reads: CASGPTYSGSSYNEQFF. The CDR3 nucleotides are TGTGCCAGCGGCCCTACCTATAGCGGAAGCTCCTACAATGAGCAGTTCTTC.

The J gene is TRBJ2-5, the V gene TRBV28, with 7 nucleotides matching TRBD2. Germline CDR1 MDHEN, CDR2 SYDVKM. The CDR3 spans 13 residues. The V segment lost 10 bases and the J segment 4 bases; nucleotides outside the gene matches: 9. CDR3 in amino acids: CATQAAGVETQYF. The CDR3 nucleotides are TGTGCCACCCAAGCTGCGGGAGTAGAGACCCAGTACTTC.

The CDR3 DNA sequence: TGTGCCTCCCGATTGGGCGGGCTACATTCTACGCAGTATTTT. Translating gives CASRLGGLHSTQYF. The V gene is TRBV30, the J gene TRBJ2-3, with a weak D call TRBD2 (5 bases). V was cut by 7 bases and J by 8 bases, with 22 bases left in between. This CDR3 comprises 14 residues. Germline values: CDR1 GTSNPN, CDR2 SVGIG (reference sequence).

The rearrangement joins TRBV5-1 to TRBJ2-3; no firm D call. Trimming shortened V by 4 bases and J by 2 bases, and 14 bases separated the two germline ends. This CDR3 has 15 amino acids. Germline V CDR1 and CDR2: SGHRS, YFSETQ. As DNA, the CDR3 is TGCGCCAGCAGCATTCAACTATCCTCCACAGATACGCAGTATTTT. This sequence encodes CASSIQLSSTDTQYF. Variable domain in full (rest from reference TRBV5-1 and TRBJ2-3): KAGVTQTPRYLIKTRGQQVTLSCSPISGHRSVSWYQQTPGQGLQFLFEYFSETQRNKGNFPGRFSGRQFSNSRSEMNVSTLELGDSALYLCASSIQLSSTDTQYFGPGTRLTVL.

A single count supports this clonotype. The rearrangement joins TRBV6-2 or TRBV6-3 to TRBJ2-2; 9 positions match TRBD2. Germline-derived CDR1 and CDR2 are MNHEY and SVGEGT. The CDR3 has 19 amino acids. V lost 8 bases and J lost 0; bases outside the gene matches: 16. CDR3 region: CASYGLSFSGSSNTGELFF. Here the CDR3 DNA reads TGTGCCAGCTACGGGTTATCGTTTAGCGGGAGCTCGAACACCGGGGAGCTGTTTTTT.

The table lists this clonotype with a count of one. The genes are TRBV7-8 and TRBJ2-4; 10 bases map to TRBD2. The J call may not be correct, given that the DNA end is closer to TRBJ2-7. This CDR3 region has 14 residues. Germline values: CDR1 SGHVS, CDR2 FQNEAQ. The CDR3 here is CASSRGLAVPEQYF. The CDR3 nucleotides read TGTGCCAGCAGCAGAGGACTAGCGGTCCCCGAGCAGTACTTC.

The chain has TRBV18 and TRBJ1-5; possible D gene TRBD1, 5 bases. The V and J ends lost 6 bases and 8 bases respectively, with 17 bases between them. CDR3 length: 14 residues. CDR1 KGHSH and CDR2 LQKENI come from the germline V gene. For the CDR3, the DNA is TGTGCCAGCTCCCCGGGCGGTGGCAGGGAGCCCCAGCATTTT. Its protein product is CASSPGGGREPQHF.

V and J are TRBV20-1 and TRBJ1-5; 10 nucleotides match TRBD1. Germline CDR1 DFQATT, CDR2 SNEGSKA (reference sequence). This CDR3 region has 17 residues. The V gene end was trimmed by 5 bases and the J gene end by 1 base; junction bases not matched to a gene: 11. CDR3 protein: CSAGTGTGVGSNQPQHF. CDR3 nucleotides: TGCAGTGCTGGGACCGGGACAGGGGTTGGCAGCAATCAGCCCCAGCATTTT.

The V and J genes are TRBV5-1 and TRBJ2-1; 9 positions agree with TRBD2. The trim removed 4 bases at V and 9 bases at J, leaving 17 bases unmatched. The V gene's germline CDR1 is SGHRS and CDR2 YFSETQ. The CDR3 runs 17 residues. CDR3 protein: CASSALSGGRANSEQFF. CDR3 nucleotide sequence: TGCGCCAGCAGCGCACTTTCAGGCGGGAGGGCCAATAGTGAGCAGTTCTTC.

The rearrangement links TRBV27 to TRBJ2-3, with D unclear. Germline V gene lookup returns CDR1 MNHEY and CDR2 SMNVEV (reference sequence). The V and J ends lost 3 bases and 2 bases respectively, with 6 bases between them. The CDR3 runs to 13 residues. This CDR3 is CASSFRHTDTQYF. The CDR3 DNA reads as TGTGCCAGCAGTTTCAGACACACAGATACGCAGTATTTT.

This rearrangement joins TRBV4-1 to TRBJ2-1; D might be TRBD2 (5 bases). Germline values: CDR1 MGHRA, CDR2 YSYEKL. Between the trimmed V and J ends, which lost 4 bases and 8 bases, there was a span of 12 bases. The CDR3 totals 13 residues. The CDR3 reads CASSPIKGDEQFF. Written as DNA, the CDR3 is TGCGCCAGCAGCCCAATTAAGGGAGATGAGCAGTTCTTC.

This clonotype was counted only a few times. The chain couples TRBV7-3 to TRBJ2-5, with D perhaps TRBD1 (6 bases). Germline V gene lookup returns CDR1 SGHTA and CDR2 FQGTGA. V gave up 5 bases and J gave up 4 bases, with 11 bases separating them. The CDR3 covers 13 residues. The CDR3 nucleotides are TGTGCCAGCAGCGCGATCAGGGGAGAGACCCAGTACTTC. It encodes CASSAIRGETQYF.

The gene calls are TRBV7-2 and TRBJ2-3; a weak D match, TRBD2 (6 bases). V was cut by 3 bases and J by 2 bases, with 12 bases left in between. Germline V gives CDR1 SGHTA, CDR2 FQGNSA. CDR3 length: 15 amino acids. This CDR3 reads CASSFSGGVTDTQYF. Here the CDR3 DNA reads TGTGCCAGCAGCTTCTCTGGCGGGGTCACAGATACGCAGTATTTT.

V usage is TRBV27 and J usage is TRBJ2-5, with TRBD1 identical over 7 bases. This CDR3 contains 14 residues. The J segment lost 11 bases and the V segment lost 4 bases, leaving 13 bases of the junction unmatched. The V gene's germline CDR1 is MNHEY and CDR2 SMNVEV (reference sequence). For the CDR3, the DNA is TGTGCCAGCAGTTCAATCGACAGGGAAAGAGAGCAGTACTTC. The encoded protein is CASSSIDREREQYF.

This clonotype was counted only a few times. A read error is possible here, since a much larger clone lies one base away. The chain carries TRBV6-1 and TRBJ2-1; 9 positions match TRBD1. The germline V gene encodes CDR1 MNHNS and CDR2 SASEGT. Trimming cost V 0 bases and J 6 bases; bases outside gene matches: 3. The CDR3 loop spans 15 amino acids. Here the CDR3 reads CASSEAETGGNEQFF. DNA of the CDR3: TGTGCCAGCAGTGAAGCTGAGACAGGGGGCAATGAGCAGTTCTTC.

In its sample, this clonotype was seen many times. The gene calls are TRBV27 and TRBJ2-7, with D unresolved. The CDR3 is 13 residues long. The V gene lost 8 bases and the J gene lost 2 bases, with 13 bases spanning the gap. Germline V lookup: CDR1 MNHEY, CDR2 SMNVEV (reference sequence). CDR3 DNA: TGTGCCAGCTCGACCTTAATAGCCTACGAGCAGTACTTC. Its protein product is CASSTLIAYEQYF.

This clonotype was observed a few times. This sequence joins TRBV5-1 and TRBJ1-4; 9 bases match TRBD1. The CDR3 loop spans 16 amino acids. CDR1 is SGHRS, CDR2 YFSETQ, per germline. V was pared by 4 bases and J by 5 bases, with 9 bases of the junction left unmatched. CDR3 loop: CASSQTPGQGNEKLFF. DNA for the CDR3: TGCGCCAGCAGCCAAACGCCCGGACAGGGGAATGAAAAACTGTTTTTT.

V usage is TRBV4-3 and J usage is TRBJ2-4; either TRBD1 or TRBD2 may fit D (5 bases each). This CDR3 comprises 17 residues. V lost 0 bases to trimming and J lost 0 bases, with 12 bases between them. The germline gives CDR1 LGHNA, CDR2 YSLEER. The CDR3 region has the DNA TGCGCCAGCAGCCAAGATTTGGGGGTGGAAGCCAAAAACATTCAGTACTTC. Translated: CASSQDLGVEAKNIQYF.

This clonotype was observed once. The V and J genes are TRBV29-1 and TRBJ2-1; 7 bases map to TRBD2. The length of the CDR3 is 13 residues. Germline CDR1 and CDR2: SQVTM and ANQGSEA. The junction had 11 bases not matched to a gene; V was cut back by 7 bases and J by 8 bases. The CDR3 reads CSALWGGLDEQFF. The CDR3 DNA sequence: TGCAGCGCGCTATGGGGGGGATTGGATGAGCAGTTCTTC.

This chain's CDR3 is CASSLGSAWKETQYF. In nucleotides, the CDR3 is TGTGCCAGCAGCTTAGGGTCCGCCTGGAAGGAGACCCAGTACTTC. The rearrangement links TRBV7-9 to TRBJ2-5; D gene uncertain. Germline-derived CDR1 and CDR2 are SEHNR and FQNEAQ (reference sequence). V lost 1 base and J 5 bases, leaving 14 bases between the germline ends. The CDR3 sequence is 15 residues long. The full variable domain, completed using reference TRBV7-9 and TRBJ2-5, is DTGVSQNPRHKITKRGQNVTFRCDPISEHNRLYWYRQTLGQGPEFLTYFQNEAQLEKSRLLSDRFSAERPKGSFSTLEIQRTEQGDSAMYLCASSLGSAWKETQYFGPGTRLLVL.

The chain is built from TRBV7-8 and TRBJ2-5, with 7 bases matching TRBD1. J was trimmed by 13 bases and V by 0 bases; bases with no gene match: 5. Germline V gene sequence: CDR1 SGHVS, CDR2 FQNEAQ. The CDR3 covers 12 residues. CDR3 amino acids: CASSLAGQSWYF. CDR3 DNA: TGTGCCAGCAGCTTAGCGGGACAGAGCTGGTACTTC.

This clonotype was found many times. The chain couples TRBV18 to TRBJ2-1, with TRBD2 matching over 9 bases. The CDR3 is made up of 15 amino acids. Germline trimming cut 8 bases from V and 2 bases from J; bases unmatched to any gene: 7. CDR1 is KGHSH, CDR2 LQKENI, per germline. As DNA, the CDR3 is TGTGCCAGCAGCCTTAGCGGGGGTACCTACAATGAGCAGTTCTTC. As protein: CASSLSGGTYNEQFF.

V and J are TRBV3-1 and TRBJ2-1; 8 bases fit TRBD1. With V trimmed by 2 bases and J by 9 bases, 3 bases remained unmatched. Germline V gene lookup returns CDR1 LGHDT and CDR2 YNNKEL (reference sequence). This CDR3 is 13 amino acids long. The CDR3 here is CASSQQTGGEQFF. CDR3 coding DNA: TGTGCCAGCAGCCAACAAACAGGGGGTGAGCAGTTCTTC.

This clonotype was detected many times. This chain links TRBV12-3 or TRBV12-4 with TRBJ2-5, with no clear D. V shed 6 bases and J shed 1 base, with 9 bases lying between them. The CDR3 length is 13 residues. The CDR3 DNA sequence: TGTGCCAGCAGGATGAACGTCCAAGAGACCCAGTACTTC. Translated, it gives CASRMNVQETQYF.